This TCR beta chain was identified during a study of cytomegalovirus exposure and HLA in healthy donors. Across the whole study: There were 100 million to 120 million unique TCR beta sequences, drawn from 200 million or so T cells, in an earlier analysis. Study-wide results and limits: Among the most significant clusters, several appeared linked to common viral pathogens in a later analysis. A classifier reportedly called cytomegalovirus status with high sensitivity and specificity.

Germline V gene lookup returns CDR1 SGDLS and CDR2 YYNGEE. CDR3 size: 14 residues. V lost 4 bases, J lost 1 base, and 12 bases lay in between. With respect to this clone: The target antigen is unknown.

60 Vbeta and 13 Jbeta primers were used in PCR. Sequenced by immunoSEQ multiplex PCR; TCRdb stores in-frame clones only, minus some. The table shows over 70,000 clones, with around three fifths occurring only once. The rearrangement links TRBV9 to TRBJ2-7; a weak D match, TRBD1 (7 bases). The sample comprised PBMCs. The origin of this receptor is a woman aged 45-60 years in good health and CMV-seropositive. In DNA, the CDR3 is TGTGCCAGCAGCCCCCAGGGGGGTTCCTACGAGCAGTACTTC. Translated, it gives CASSPQGGSYEQYF.